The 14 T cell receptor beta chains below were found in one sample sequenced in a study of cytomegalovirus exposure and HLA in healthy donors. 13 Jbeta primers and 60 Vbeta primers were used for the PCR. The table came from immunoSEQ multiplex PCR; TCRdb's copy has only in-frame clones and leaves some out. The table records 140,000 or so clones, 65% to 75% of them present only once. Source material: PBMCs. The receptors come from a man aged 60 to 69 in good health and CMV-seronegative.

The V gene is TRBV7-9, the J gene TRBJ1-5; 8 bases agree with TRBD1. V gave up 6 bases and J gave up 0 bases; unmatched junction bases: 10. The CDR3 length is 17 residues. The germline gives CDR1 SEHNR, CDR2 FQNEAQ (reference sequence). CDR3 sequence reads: CASSSQGDLYSNQPQHF. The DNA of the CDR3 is TGTGCCAGCAGTTCACAGGGGGACCTCTATAGCAATCAGCCCCAGCATTTT.

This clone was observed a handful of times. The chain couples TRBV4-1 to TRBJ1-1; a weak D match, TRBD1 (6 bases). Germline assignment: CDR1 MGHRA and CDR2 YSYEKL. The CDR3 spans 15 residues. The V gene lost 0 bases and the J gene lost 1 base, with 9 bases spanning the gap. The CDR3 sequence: CASSQEGATNTEAFF. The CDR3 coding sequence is TGCGCCAGCAGCCAAGAGGGGGCCACGAACACTGAAGCTTTCTTT.

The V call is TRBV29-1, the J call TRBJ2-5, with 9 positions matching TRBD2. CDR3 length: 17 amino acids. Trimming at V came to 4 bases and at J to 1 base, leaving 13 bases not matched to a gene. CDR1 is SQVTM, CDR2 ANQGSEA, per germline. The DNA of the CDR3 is TGCAGCGTTGGTAGCGGGAGAGGATTGGCATCCCAAGAGACCCAGTACTTC. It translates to CSVGSGRGLASQETQYF.

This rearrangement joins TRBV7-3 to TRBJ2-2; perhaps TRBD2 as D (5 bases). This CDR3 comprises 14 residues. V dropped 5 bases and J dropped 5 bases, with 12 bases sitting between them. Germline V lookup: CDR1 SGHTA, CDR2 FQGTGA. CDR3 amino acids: CASSLTPGTGELFF. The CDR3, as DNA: TGTGCCAGCAGCCTCACCCCGGGAACCGGGGAGCTGTTTTTT.

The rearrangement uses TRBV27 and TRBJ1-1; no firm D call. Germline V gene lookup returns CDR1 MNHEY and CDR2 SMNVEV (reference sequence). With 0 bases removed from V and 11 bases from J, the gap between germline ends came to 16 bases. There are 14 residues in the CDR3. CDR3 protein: CASSLSYSPTDAFF. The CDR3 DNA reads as TGTGCCAGCAGTTTATCGTACAGCCCAACCGACGCTTTCTTT.

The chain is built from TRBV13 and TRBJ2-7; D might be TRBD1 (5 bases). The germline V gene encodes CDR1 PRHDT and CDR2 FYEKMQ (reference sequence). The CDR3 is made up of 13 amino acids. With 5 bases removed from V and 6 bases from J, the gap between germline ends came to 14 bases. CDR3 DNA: TGTGCCAGCAGCCTCTCCCAGGGTTCCGAGCAGTACTTC. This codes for CASSLSQGSEQYF. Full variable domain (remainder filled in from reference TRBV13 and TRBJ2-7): AAGVIQSPRHLIKEKRETATLKCYPIPRHDTVYWYQQGPGQDPQFLISFYEKMQSDKGSIPDRFSAQQFSDYHSELNMSSLELGDSALYFCASSLSQGSEQYFGPGTRLTVT.

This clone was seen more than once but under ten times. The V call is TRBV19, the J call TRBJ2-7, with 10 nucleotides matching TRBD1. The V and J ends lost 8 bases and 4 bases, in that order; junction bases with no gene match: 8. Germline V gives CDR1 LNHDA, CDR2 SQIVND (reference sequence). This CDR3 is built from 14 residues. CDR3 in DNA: TGTGCCAGTCAATTCCGGGACAGGGGATACGAGCAGTACTTC. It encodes CASQFRDRGYEQYF.

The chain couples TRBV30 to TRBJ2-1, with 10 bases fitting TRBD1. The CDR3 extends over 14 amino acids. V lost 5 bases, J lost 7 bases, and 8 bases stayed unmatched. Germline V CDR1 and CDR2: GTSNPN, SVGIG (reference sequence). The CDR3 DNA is TGTGCCTGGTGGACAGGGGGGCGCTTAAATGAGCAGTTCTTC. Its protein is CAWWTGGRLNEQFF.

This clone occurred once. The CDR3 DNA sequence: TGTGCCAGCAGCTTAGGGCCTAGCGGGAGCTACGAGCAGTACTTC. Translation: CASSLGPSGSYEQYF. The chain employs TRBV11-1 and TRBJ2-7, with 10 bases that match TRBD2. CDR1 is SGHAT, CDR2 FQDESV, per germline (reference sequence). This CDR3 has 15 residues. The V and J ends lost 1 base and 3 bases, in that order; junction bases with no gene match: 3.

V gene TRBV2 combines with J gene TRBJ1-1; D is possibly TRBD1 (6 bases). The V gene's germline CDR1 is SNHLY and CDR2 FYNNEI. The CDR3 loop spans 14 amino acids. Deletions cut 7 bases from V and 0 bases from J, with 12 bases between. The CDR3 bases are TGTGCCAGCACTGGGGACACCATGAACACTGAAGCTTTCTTT. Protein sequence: CASTGDTMNTEAFF.

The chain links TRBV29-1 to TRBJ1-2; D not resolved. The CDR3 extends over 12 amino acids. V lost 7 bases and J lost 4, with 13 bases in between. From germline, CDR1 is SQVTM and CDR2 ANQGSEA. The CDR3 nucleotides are TGCAGCGGTCAGGAGGGTGTCTATGGCTACACCTTC. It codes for CSGQEGVYGYTF.

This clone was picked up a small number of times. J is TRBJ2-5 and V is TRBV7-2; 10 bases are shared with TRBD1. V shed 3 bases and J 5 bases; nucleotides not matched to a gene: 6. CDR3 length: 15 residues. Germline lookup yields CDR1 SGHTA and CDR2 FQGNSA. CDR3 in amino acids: CASSFGGTGEETQYF. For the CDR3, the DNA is TGTGCCAGCAGCTTCGGTGGGACAGGGGAGGAGACCCAGTACTTC.

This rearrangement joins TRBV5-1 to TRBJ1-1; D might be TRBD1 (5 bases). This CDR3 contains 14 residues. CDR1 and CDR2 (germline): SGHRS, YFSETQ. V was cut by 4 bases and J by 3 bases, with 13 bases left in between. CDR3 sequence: CASSRAGGDTEAFF. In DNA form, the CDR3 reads TGCGCCAGCAGCCGGGCGGGGGGGGACACTGAAGCTTTCTTT.

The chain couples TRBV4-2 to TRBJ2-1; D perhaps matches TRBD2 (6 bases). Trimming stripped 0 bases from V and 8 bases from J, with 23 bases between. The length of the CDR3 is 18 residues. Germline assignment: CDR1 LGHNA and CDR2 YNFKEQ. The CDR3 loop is CASSQDLAGSPRADEQFF. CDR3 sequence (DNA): TGTGCCAGCAGCCAAGATCTGGCCGGGAGCCCAAGGGCGGATGAGCAGTTCTTC.